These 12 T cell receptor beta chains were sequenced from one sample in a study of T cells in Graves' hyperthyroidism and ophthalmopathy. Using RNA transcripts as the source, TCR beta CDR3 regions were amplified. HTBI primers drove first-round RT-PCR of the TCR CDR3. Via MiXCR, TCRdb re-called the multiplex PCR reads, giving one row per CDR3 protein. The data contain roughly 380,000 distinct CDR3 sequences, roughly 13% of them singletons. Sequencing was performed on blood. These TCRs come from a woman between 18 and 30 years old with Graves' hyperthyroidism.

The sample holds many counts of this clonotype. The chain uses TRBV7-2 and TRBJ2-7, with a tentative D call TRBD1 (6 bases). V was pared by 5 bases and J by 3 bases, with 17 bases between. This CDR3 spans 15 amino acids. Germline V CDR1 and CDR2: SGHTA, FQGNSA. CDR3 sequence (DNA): TGTGCCAGCAGCCATCCACAGGGCTCCTTCTACGAGCAGTACTTC. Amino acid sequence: CASSHPQGSFYEQYF.

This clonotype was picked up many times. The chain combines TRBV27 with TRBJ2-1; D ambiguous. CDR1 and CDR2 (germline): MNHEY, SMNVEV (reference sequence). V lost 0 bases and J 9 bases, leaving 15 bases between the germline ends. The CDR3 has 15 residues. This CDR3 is CASSLSNGNSGEQFF. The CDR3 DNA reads TGTGCCAGCAGTTTATCGAATGGGAATTCGGGTGAGCAGTTCTTC.

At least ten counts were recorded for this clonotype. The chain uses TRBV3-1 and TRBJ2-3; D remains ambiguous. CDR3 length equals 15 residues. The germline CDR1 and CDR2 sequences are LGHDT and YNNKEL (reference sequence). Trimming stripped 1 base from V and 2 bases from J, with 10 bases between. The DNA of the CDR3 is TGTGCCAGCAGCCAAGTAGGAGCAGTCACAGATACGCAGTATTTT. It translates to CASSQVGAVTDTQYF.

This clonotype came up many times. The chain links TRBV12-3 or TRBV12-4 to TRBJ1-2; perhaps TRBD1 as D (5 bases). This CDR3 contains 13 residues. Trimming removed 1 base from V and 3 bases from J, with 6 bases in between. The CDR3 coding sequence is TGTGCCAGCAGTTTAGTGGGGGACTATGGCTACACCTTC. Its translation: CASSLVGDYGYTF.

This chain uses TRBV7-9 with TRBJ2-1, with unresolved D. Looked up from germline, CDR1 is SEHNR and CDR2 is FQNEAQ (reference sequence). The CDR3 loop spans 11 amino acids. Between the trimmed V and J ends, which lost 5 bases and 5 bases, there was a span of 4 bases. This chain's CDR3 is CASSTHNEQFF. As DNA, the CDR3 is TGTGCCAGCAGCACCCACAATGAGCAGTTCTTC.

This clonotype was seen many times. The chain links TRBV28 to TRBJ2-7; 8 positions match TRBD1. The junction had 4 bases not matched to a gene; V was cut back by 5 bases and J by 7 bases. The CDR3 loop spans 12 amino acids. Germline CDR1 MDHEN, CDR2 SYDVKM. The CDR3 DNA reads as TGTGCCAGCAGTCTCCGGACAGGGGAGCAGTACTTC. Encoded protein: CASSLRTGEQYF.

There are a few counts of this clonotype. CDR3 residues: CSARRESNQPQHF. In nucleotides, the CDR3 is TGCAGTGCTAGACGGGAAAGCAATCAGCCCCAGCATTTT. The V and J genes are TRBV20-1 and TRBJ1-5, with no clear D. Trimming left V 2 bases short and J 1 base short, with 6 bases between. The CDR3 sequence is 13 residues long. Germline V gene sequence: CDR1 DFQATT, CDR2 SNEGSKA (reference sequence).

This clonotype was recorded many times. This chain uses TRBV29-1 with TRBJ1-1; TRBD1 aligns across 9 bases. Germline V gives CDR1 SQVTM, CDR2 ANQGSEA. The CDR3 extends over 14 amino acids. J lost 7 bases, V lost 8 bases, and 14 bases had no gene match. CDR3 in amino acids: CSTRWGGTGHEAFF. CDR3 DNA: TGCAGCACACGGTGGGGAGGGACAGGGCATGAAGCTTTCTTT.

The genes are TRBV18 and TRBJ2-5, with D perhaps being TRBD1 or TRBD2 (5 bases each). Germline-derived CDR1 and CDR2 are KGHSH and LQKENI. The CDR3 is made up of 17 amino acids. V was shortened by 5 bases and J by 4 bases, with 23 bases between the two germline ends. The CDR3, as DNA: TGTGCCAGCTCATACCGGGACCCGAGGGCTGATAGAGAGACCCAGTACTTC. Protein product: CASSYRDPRADRETQYF. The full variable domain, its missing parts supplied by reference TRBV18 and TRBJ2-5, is NAGVMQNPRHLVRRRGQEARLRCSPMKGHSHVYWYRQLPEEGLKFMVYLQKENIIDESGMPKERFSAEFPKEGPSILRIQQVVRGDSAAYFCASSYRDPRADRETQYFGPGTRLLVL.

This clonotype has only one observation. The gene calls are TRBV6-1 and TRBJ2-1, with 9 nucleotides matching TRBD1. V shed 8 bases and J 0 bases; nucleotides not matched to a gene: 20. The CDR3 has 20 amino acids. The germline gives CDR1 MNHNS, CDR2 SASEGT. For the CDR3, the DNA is TGTGCCAGCTCACCACCAAGACAGGGGGGGAGCGGGTTCTCCTACAATGAGCAGTTCTTC. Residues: CASSPPRQGGSGFSYNEQFF.

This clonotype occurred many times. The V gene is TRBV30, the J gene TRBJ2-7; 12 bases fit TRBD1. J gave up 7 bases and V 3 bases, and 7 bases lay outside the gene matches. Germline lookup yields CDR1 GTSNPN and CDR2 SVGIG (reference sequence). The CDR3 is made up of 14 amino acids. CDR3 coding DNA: TGTGCCTGGAGCGGGACAGGGGGCGCCGGGGAGCAGTACTTC. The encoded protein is CAWSGTGGAGEQYF.

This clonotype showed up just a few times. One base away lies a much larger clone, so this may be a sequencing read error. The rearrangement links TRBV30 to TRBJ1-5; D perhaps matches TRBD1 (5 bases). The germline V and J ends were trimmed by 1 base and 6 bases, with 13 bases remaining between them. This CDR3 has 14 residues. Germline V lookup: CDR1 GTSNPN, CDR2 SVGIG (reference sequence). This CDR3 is CAWSAAVGGQPQHF. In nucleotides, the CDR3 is TGTGCCTGGAGTGCCGCCGTTGGGGGTCAGCCCCAGCATTTT.